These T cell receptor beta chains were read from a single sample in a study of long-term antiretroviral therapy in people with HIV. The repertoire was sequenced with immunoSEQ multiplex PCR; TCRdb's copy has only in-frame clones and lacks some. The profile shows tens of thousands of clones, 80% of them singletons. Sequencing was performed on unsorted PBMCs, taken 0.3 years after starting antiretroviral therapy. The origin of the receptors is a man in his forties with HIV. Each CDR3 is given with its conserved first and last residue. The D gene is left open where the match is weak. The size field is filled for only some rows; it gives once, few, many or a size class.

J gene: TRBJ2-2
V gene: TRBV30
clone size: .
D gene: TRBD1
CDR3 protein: CAWSTDRGNPGELFF
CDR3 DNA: TGTGCCTGGAGTACGGACAGGGGGAATCCCGGGGAGCTGTTTTTT

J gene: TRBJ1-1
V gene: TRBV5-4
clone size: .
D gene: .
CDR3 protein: CASKGLNTEAFF
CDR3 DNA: TGTGCCAGCAAGGGGCTGAACACTGAAGCTTTCTTT

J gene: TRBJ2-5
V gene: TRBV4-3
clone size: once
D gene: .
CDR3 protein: CASSQNWDPAKTQYF
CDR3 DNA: TGCGCCAGCAGCCAAAACTGGGACCCCGCCAAGACCCAGTACTTC

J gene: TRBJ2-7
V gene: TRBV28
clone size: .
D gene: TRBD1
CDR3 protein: CASSPPGQGDYEQYF
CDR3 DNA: TGTGCCAGCAGCCCCCCGGGACAGGGGGACTACGAGCAGTACTTC

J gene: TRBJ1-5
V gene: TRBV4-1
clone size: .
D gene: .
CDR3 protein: CASSQVLVRGPQPQHF
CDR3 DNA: TGCGCCAGCAGCCAAGTCTTGGTAAGAGGTCCTCAGCCCCAGCATTTT

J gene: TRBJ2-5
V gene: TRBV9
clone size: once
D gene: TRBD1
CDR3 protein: CASSDRGSETQYF
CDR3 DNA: TGTGCCAGCAGCGACAGGGGGTCAGAGACCCAGTACTTC

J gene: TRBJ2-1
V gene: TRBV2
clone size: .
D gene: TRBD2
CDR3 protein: CASSDLAGDYNEQFF
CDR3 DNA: TGTGCCAGCAGTGACTTAGCGGGGGACTACAATGAGCAGTTCTTC

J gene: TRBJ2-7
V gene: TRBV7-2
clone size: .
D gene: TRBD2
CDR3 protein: CASSYSGGTRQEQYF
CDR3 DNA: TGTGCCAGCAGCTATAGCGGGGGGACACGGCAGGAGCAGTACTTC

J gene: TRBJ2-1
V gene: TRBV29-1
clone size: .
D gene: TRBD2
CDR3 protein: CSVLAGVRNEQFF
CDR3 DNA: TGCAGCGTTTTAGCGGGAGTCCGCAATGAGCAGTTCTTC

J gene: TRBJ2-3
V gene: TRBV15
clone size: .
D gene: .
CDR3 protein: CATSRDPRGQTDTQYF
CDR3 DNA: TGTGCCACCAGCAGAGACCCGCGGGGGCAGACAGATACGCAGTATTTT

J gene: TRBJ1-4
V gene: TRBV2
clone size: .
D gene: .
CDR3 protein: CASSANSKNEKLFF
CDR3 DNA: TGTGCCAGCAGTGCAAACAGCAAAAATGAAAAACTGTTTTTT

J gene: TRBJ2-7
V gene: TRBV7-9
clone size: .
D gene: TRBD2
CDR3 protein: CASSHTSGPTYEQYF
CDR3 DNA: TGTGCCAGCAGCCATACTAGCGGGCCCACCTACGAGCAGTACTTC

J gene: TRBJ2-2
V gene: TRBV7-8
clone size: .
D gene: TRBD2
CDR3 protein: CASREELAGVWGTGELFF
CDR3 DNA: TGTGCCAGCAGAGAGGAACTAGCGGGGGTTTGGGGCACCGGGGAGCTGTTTTTT

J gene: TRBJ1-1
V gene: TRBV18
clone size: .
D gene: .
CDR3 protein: CASSLPTLGAFF
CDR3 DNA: TGTGCCAGCTCACTACCCACCCTTGGAGCTTTCTTT

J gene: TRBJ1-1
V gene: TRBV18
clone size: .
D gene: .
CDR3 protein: CASSPAGGDTEAFF
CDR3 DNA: TGTGCCAGCTCACCCGCCGGGGGTGACACTGAAGCTTTCTTT

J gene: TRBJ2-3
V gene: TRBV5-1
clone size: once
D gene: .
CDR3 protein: CASSLVGGGTDTQYF
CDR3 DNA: TGCGCCAGCAGCTTGGTTGGGGGCGGCACAGATACGCAGTATTTT

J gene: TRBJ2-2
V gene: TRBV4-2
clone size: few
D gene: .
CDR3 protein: CASSQDGGASNTGELFF
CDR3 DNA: TGTGCCAGCAGCCAAGATGGGGGGGCCTCTAACACCGGGGAGCTGTTTTTT

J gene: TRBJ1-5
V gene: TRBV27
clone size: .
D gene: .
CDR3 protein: CASSLGGGGQPQHF
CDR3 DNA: TGTGCCAGCAGTTTAGGGGGCGGGGGTCAGCCCCAGCATTTT

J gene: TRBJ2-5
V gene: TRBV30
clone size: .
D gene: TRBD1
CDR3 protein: CAWRDRVTAQETQYF
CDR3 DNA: TGTGCCTGGAGGGACAGGGTTACGGCTCAAGAGACCCAGTACTTC

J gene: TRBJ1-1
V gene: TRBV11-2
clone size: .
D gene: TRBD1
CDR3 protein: CASSPTTGGVSEAFF
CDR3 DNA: TGTGCCAGCAGCCCGACGACAGGGGGAGTGTCGGAAGCTTTCTTT

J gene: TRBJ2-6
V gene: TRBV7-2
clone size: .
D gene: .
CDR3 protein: CASSLNRGAGANVLTF
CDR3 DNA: TGTGCCAGCAGCTTAAATAGGGGGGCCGGGGCCAACGTCCTGACTTTC

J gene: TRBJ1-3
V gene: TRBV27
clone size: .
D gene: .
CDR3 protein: CASSLSRDTGNTIYF
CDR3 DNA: TGTGCCAGCAGTTTATCCCGGGATACAGGAAACACCATATATTTT

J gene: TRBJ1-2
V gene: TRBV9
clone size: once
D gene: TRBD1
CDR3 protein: CASSVWDREGMGGYTF
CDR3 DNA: TGTGCCAGCAGCGTCTGGGACAGGGAAGGAATGGGTGGCTACACCTTC

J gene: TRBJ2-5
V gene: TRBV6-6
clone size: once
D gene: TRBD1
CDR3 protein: CASSSPDDRDGETQYF
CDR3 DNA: TGTGCCAGCAGTTCCCCTGATGACAGGGATGGAGAGACCCAGTACTTC

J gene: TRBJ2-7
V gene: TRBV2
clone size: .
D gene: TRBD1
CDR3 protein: CASTWGQYSYEQYF
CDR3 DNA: TGTGCCAGCACATGGGGACAGTACTCCTACGAGCAGTACTTC

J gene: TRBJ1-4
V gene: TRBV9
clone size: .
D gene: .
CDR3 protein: CASSPGMHEKLFF
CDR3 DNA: TGTGCCAGCAGCCCAGGGATGCATGAAAAACTGTTTTTT

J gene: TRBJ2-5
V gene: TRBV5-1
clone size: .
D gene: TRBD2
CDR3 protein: CASSYTGTSNQETQYF
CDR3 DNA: TGCGCCAGCAGCTACACCGGGACTAGCAATCAAGAGACCCAGTACTTC

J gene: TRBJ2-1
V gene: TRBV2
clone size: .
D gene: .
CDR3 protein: CASSVGNSDEQFF
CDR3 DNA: TGTGCCAGCAGTGTGGGGAACAGCGATGAGCAGTTCTTC

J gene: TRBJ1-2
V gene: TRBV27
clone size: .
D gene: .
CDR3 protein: CASSSSTPYGYTF
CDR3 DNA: TGTGCCAGCAGTTCCAGTACACCGTATGGCTACACCTTC

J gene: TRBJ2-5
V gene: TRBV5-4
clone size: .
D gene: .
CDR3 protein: CASSSYRGETQYF
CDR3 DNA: TGTGCCAGCAGTTCCTACCGGGGGGAGACCCAGTACTTC

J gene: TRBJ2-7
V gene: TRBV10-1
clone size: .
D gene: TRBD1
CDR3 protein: CASNSAGQGIYEQYF
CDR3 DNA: TGCGCCAGCAATTCCGCGGGACAGGGGATCTACGAGCAGTACTTC

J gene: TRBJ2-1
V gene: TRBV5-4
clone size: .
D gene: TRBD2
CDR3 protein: CASSLVLAGAQEQFF
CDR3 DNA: TGTGCCAGCAGCTTGGTACTAGCGGGTGCTCAGGAGCAGTTCTTC